This T cell receptor beta chain derives from a study of regulatory T cells in long-lasting Graves disease. Study-level findings and limits: For persistent Graves' patients, TCR diversity was lower than for newly diagnosed ones.

Combining iRepertoire HTBI primers with Arm-PCR of CDR3 regions, the authors built TCR beta libraries. In TCRdb, the multiplex PCR reads were re-called with MiXCR into one record per CDR3 protein. Of some 450,000 distinct CDR3 sequences listed, around 22% are singletons. Germline V gives CDR1 LNHDA, CDR2 SQIVND (reference sequence). The CDR3 loop spans 13 amino acids. V dropped 7 bases and J dropped 1 base, with 10 bases sitting between them. Comments on this clonotype: Its matching antigen is unknown.

Time point meaning: persistent/refractory GD, antithyroid drugs over 5 years with positive TRAb. Extracted RNA from PBMCs served as the source of the TCR library. With EDTA tubes as the receptacles, 7 to 9 milliliters of peripheral blood were drawn. The V call is TRBV19, the J call TRBJ1-2, with D possibly matching TRBD1 (5 bases). This TCR was sampled from a female donor with Graves disease. This specimen consisted of peripheral blood mononuclear cells (PBMCs), obtained when the disease was refractory, from a patient treated with antithyroid drugs. DNA for the CDR3: TGTGCCAGTACCTCGGGGGGTAACTATGGCTACACCTTC. This encodes CASTSGGNYGYTF.